What follows are 2 T cell receptor beta chains derived from one specimen sequenced in a study of persistence of HIV-infected CD4 T cells (dated by TCRdb to 2020 to 2021). Their recognized antigens are unknown. TCRbeta repertoires were sequenced from genomic DNA with the immunoSEQ hsTCRB assay version 4 in survey mode. As stored in TCRdb, this immuneACCESS dataset retains in-frame rearrangements with V and J assigned. A fraction of the clones does not appear; measured against another copy, unresolved V genes explain less than half of the discrepancy, and the remainder lacks a known reason. Present in this sample are some 16,000 clones, around 60% of which were seen just once. The top ten constitute 7% to 10% of the sample. The treatment or condition label of this sample denotes: suppressive antiretroviral therapy. Cells were stimulated with lysates of CMV-infected fibroblasts at about 9.6 ug/mL. CD4+ T cells that responded were sorted based on upregulation of both CD40 ligand and CD69.

The sequencing used CD4+ T cells sorted from PBMCs after roughly 17-hour stimulation, collected from a patient who received antiretroviral therapy. Read against the paper, the sample's cell subset or site label means: CD40L+CD69+ CD4 T cells responding to CMV lysate. Receptors were obtained from an adult woman with HIV who was CMV-seropositive.

The rearrangement uses TRBV5-1 and TRBJ2-2, with 13 bases identical to TRBD2. The CDR3 sequence is 20 residues long. V lost 4 bases, J lost 1 base, and 13 bases stayed unmatched. Germline V gene lookup returns CDR1 SGHRS and CDR2 YFSETQ. CDR3 nucleotide sequence: TGCGCCAGCAGCCACCGAACCGGACTAGCGGGGGTAAGGAACACCGGGGAGCTGTTTTTT. Translation gives CASSHRTGLAGVRNTGELFF.

The chain joins TRBV9 to TRBJ2-1; 8 nucleotides line up with TRBD1. The CDR3 spans 15 residues. V dropped 4 bases and J dropped 1; count of bases not matched to a gene: 4. The germline gives CDR1 SGDLS, CDR2 YYNGEE. The CDR3 spells CASSPRGRSYNEQFF. CDR3 coding DNA: TGTGCCAGCAGCCCCAGGGGGCGATCCTACAATGAGCAGTTCTTC.